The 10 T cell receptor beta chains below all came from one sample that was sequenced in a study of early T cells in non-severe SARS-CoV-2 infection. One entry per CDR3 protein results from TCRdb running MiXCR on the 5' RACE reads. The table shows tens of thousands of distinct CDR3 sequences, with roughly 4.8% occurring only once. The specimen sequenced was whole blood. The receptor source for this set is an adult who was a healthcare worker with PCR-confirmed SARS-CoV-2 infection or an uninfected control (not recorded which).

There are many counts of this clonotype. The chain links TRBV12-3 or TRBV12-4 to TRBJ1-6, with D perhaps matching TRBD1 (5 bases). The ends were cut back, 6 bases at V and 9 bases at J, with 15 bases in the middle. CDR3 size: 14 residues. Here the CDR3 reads CASRQDSGISPLHF. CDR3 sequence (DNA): TGTGCCAGCAGACAGGACTCCGGTATTTCACCCCTCCACTTT.

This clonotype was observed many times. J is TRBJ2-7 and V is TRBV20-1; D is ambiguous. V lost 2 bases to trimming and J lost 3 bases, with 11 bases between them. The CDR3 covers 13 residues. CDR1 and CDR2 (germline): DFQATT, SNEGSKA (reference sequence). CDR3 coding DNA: TGCAGTGCTAGATCCACCGACCGCTACGAGCAGTACTTC. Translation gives CSARSTDRYEQYF.

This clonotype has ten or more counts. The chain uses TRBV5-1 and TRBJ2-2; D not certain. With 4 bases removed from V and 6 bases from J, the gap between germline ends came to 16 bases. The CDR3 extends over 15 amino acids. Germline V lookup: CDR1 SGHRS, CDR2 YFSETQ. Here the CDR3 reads CASSLRIADAGELFF. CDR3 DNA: TGCGCCAGCAGCCTCCGGATAGCTGACGCCGGGGAGCTGTTTTTT.

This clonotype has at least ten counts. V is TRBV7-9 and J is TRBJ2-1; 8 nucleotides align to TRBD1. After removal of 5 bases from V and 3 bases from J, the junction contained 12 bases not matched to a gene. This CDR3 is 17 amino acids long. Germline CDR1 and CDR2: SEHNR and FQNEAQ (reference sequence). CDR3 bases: TGTGCCAGCAGCCAACGAGGACAGGGAGACTTCTACAATGAGCAGTTCTTC. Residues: CASSQRGQGDFYNEQFF.

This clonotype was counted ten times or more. The CDR3: CASSLGGTTRAEAFF. The DNA of the CDR3 is TGTGCCAGCAGTTTAGGTGGGACAACCAGGGCTGAAGCTTTCTTT. The V call is TRBV12-3 or TRBV12-4, the J call TRBJ1-1; possibly TRBD1 for D (6 bases). Deletions cut 1 base from V and 6 bases from J, with 15 bases between. The CDR3 spans 15 residues.

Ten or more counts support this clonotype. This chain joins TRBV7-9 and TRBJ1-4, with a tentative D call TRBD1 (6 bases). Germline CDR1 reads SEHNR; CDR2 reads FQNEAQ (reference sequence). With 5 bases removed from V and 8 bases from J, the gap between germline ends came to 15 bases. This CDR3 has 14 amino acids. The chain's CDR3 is CASSLHRESEKLFF. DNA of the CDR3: TGTGCCAGCAGCCTCCACAGGGAAAGCGAAAAACTGTTTTTT.

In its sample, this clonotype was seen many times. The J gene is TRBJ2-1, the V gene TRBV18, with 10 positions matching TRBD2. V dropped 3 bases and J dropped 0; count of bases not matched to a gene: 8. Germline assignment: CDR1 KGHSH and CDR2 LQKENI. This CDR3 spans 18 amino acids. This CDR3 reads CASSPQLAGVSSYNEQFF. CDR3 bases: TGTGCCAGCTCACCTCAGCTAGCGGGGGTAAGCTCCTACAATGAGCAGTTCTTC.

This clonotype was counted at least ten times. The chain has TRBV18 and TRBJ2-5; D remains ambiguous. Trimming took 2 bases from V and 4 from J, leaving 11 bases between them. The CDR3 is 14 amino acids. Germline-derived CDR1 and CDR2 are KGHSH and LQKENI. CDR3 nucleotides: TGTGCCAGCTCACCAGGGCCCAGGCGAGAGACCCAGTACTTC. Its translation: CASSPGPRRETQYF. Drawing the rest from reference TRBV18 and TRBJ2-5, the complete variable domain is NAGVMQNPRHLVRRRGQEARLRCSPMKGHSHVYWYRQLPEEGLKFMVYLQKENIIDESGMPKERFSAEFPKEGPSILRIQQVVRGDSAAYFCASSPGPRRETQYFGPGTRLLVL.

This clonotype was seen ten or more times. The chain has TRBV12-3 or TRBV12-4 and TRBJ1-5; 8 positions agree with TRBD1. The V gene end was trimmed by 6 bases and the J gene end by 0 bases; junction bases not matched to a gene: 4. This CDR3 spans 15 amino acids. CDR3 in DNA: TGTGCCAGCAGACGGACAGGGAATAGCAATCAGCCCCAGCATTTT. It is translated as CASRRTGNSNQPQHF.

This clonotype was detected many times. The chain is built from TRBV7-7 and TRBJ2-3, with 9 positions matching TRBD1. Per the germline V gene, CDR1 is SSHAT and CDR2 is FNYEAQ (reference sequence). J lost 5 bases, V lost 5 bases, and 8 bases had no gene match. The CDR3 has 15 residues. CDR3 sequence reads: CASSRGTGRGDTQYF. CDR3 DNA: TGTGCCAGCAGCCGCGGGACAGGGAGAGGAGATACGCAGTATTTT.